These 5 T cell receptor beta chains originate from one sample sequenced in a study of cytomegalovirus exposure and HLA in healthy donors. The PCR had 60 Vbeta and 13 Jbeta primers. The protocol was immunoSEQ multiplex PCR, while the TCRdb copy is restricted to in-frame clones and leaves out a portion. The profile shows about 120,000 clones, 76% of them singletons. The source material was PBMCs. The receptors shown here come from a woman aged 40 to 49 in good health and CMV-seropositive.

A word on this clone: Distinct nucleotide sequences in the sample also encode this CDR3. The chain is built from TRBV5-4 and TRBJ2-1; the match to TRBD2 covers 8 bases. Trimming cost V 0 bases and J 4 bases; bases outside gene matches: 3. The CDR3 extends over 15 amino acids. Germline V gives CDR1 SGHNT, CDR2 YYREEE (reference sequence). CDR3 DNA: TGTGCCAGCAGCTTGGGCGGGGGGTCTTACAATGAGCAGTTCTTC. As protein: CASSLGGGSYNEQFF.

This chain links TRBV19 with TRBJ1-1; 10 bases align to TRBD1. Trimming at V came to 9 bases and at J to 10 bases, leaving 5 bases not matched to a gene. This CDR3 comprises 11 residues. CDR1 is LNHDA, CDR2 SQIVND, per germline (reference sequence). For the CDR3, the DNA is TGTGCCAGCCGACAGGGGGCAGGAGCTTTCTTT. Amino acids: CASRQGAGAFF.

This chain links TRBV7-8 with TRBJ2-2; 7 bases fit TRBD1. After removal of 1 base from V and 0 bases from J, the junction contained 5 bases not matched to a gene. The length of the CDR3 is 17 residues. The germline V gene has CDR1 SGHVS and CDR2 FQNEAQ. The DNA of the CDR3 is TGTGCCAGCAGCTTAGAGGCGACAGGGCCGAACACCGGGGAGCTGTTTTTT. Amino acids: CASSLEATGPNTGELFF.

The V and J genes are TRBV30 and TRBJ1-1; 7 bases align to TRBD1. CDR1 is GTSNPN and CDR2 is SVGIG in the germline V gene (reference sequence). CDR3 length: 13 residues. The J segment lost 8 bases and the V segment lost 2 bases, leaving 8 bases of the junction unmatched. The CDR3 sequence is CAWSRQGLGEAFF. The CDR3 DNA is TGTGCCTGGAGTCGACAGGGATTAGGAGAAGCTTTCTTT.

The chain combines TRBV2 with TRBJ1-5, with 7 positions matching TRBD1. From germline, CDR1 is SNHLY and CDR2 FYNNEI. This CDR3 is built from 16 residues. Trimming took 7 bases from V and 0 from J; bases not matched to a gene: 9. As DNA, the CDR3 is TGTGCCAGCACCAAGGACAGGAGCAATAGCAATCAGCCCCAGCATTTT. As protein: CASTKDRSNSNQPQHF.